These T cell receptor beta chains were read from a single sample in a study of T cells of healthy individuals. TCRdb fed the 5' RACE reads into MiXCR, producing one record per CDR3 protein. The sample consists of approximately 89,000 distinct CDR3 sequences, roughly 5% of them appearing once. Every receptor here comes from a female donor in good health. Each CDR3 is given with its conserved first and last residue. A D gene is named only where the DNA matches it firmly. Expanded clones are given a class, and other clones once, few, many or no size at all.

>12|many|TRBJ2-7|TRBV28|.
CASSLMTGEQYF
TGTGCCAGCAGCTTGATGACCGGCGAGCAGTACTTC
>17|few|TRBJ1-5|TRBV7-6|.
CASSLGEGRYSNQPQHF
TGTGCCAGCAGCTTAGGCGAAGGGAGGTATAGCAATCAGCCCCAGCATTTT
>18|many|TRBJ2-7|TRBV6-1|TRBD1
CASSEPVRGTGGMYEQYF
TGTGCCAGCAGTGAACCCGTCAGAGGGACAGGGGGCATGTACGAGCAGTACTTC
>15|many|TRBJ1-1|TRBV5-1|.
CASSLGDVQNTEAFF
TGCGCCAGCAGCTTGGGAGACGTACAGAACACTGAAGCTTTCTTT
>16|many|TRBJ2-7|TRBV20-1|TRBD2
CSARWTSGRGGYEQYF
TGCAGTGCCCGATGGACTAGCGGGCGAGGGGGATACGAGCAGTACTTC
>15|many|TRBJ2-6|TRBV4-3|.
CASSLGDSGANVLTF
TGCGCCAGCAGTCTGGGGGACTCTGGGGCCAACGTCCTGACTTTC
>13|few|TRBJ1-1|TRBV7-2|.
CASTLGGNTEAFF
TGTGCCAGCACACTGGGGGGGAACACTGAAGCTTTCTTT
>17|many|TRBJ2-5|TRBV20-1|.
CSAYKPPTSYYQETQYF
TGCAGTGCCTACAAACCCCCAACTAGCTACTACCAAGAGACCCAGTACTTC
>12|many|TRBJ2-7|TRBV25-1|.
CASSLADYEQYF
TGTGCCAGCTCGCTAGCAGACTACGAGCAGTACTTC
>16|many|TRBJ2-3|TRBV27|TRBD1
CASSLIPQGPTDTQYF
TGTGCCAGCAGTTTGATCCCACAGGGGCCCACAGATACGCAGTATTTT
>18|many|TRBJ2-6|TRBV19|.
CASSISGIYSSGANVLTF
TGTGCCAGTAGTATTTCCGGGATCTATAGCTCTGGGGCCAACGTCCTGACTTTC
>14|few|TRBJ2-2|TRBV29-1|TRBD1
CSVRQGASTGELFF
TGCAGCGTTCGACAGGGGGCGAGCACCGGGGAGCTGTTTTTT
>12|many|TRBJ1-2|TRBV5-6|.
CASTMGVSGYTF
TGTGCCAGCACGATGGGGGTCAGCGGCTACACCTTC
>15|many|TRBJ1-4|TRBV5-6|.
CASSRNSRTNEKLFF
TGTGCCAGCAGCAGAAATAGCCGAACTAATGAAAAACTGTTTTTT
>15|few|TRBJ1-2|TRBV12-3/TRBV12-4|.
CASSFRRRGWAGYTF
TGTGCCAGCAGTTTTAGGAGACGGGGATGGGCTGGCTACACCTTC
>15|many|TRBJ2-7|TRBV5-1|TRBD2
CASSLTSGIPYEQYF
TGCGCCAGCAGCTTAACTAGCGGGATCCCCTACGAGCAGTACTTC
>12|many|TRBJ1-1|TRBV29-1|.
CSVGTGNTEAFF
TGCAGCGTTGGTACAGGGAACACTGAAGCTTTCTTT
>14|many|TRBJ2-3|TRBV15|.
CATSTGTSTDTQYF
TGTGCCACCAGCACCGGGACTAGCACAGATACGCAGTATTTT
>12|many|TRBJ2-1|TRBV29-1|TRBD1
CSAGQGAYEQFF
TGCAGCGCGGGACAGGGGGCCTATGAGCAGTTCTTC
>16|few|TRBJ1-4|TRBV7-8|.
CASSLVGTVNAEKLFF
TGTGCCAGCAGCTTAGTCGGGACGGTCAATGCGGAAAAACTGTTTTTT
>15|many|TRBJ2-7|TRBV29-1|TRBD2
CSVEDLKLAGGEQYF
TGCAGCGTTGAAGACCTTAAACTAGCGGGAGGCGAGCAGTACTTC
>19|.|TRBJ2-3|TRBV27|.
CASSLSEHFRAASTDTQYF
TGTGCCAGCAGTTTGTCAGAACATTTCCGTGCGGCCTCCACAGATACGCAGTATTTT